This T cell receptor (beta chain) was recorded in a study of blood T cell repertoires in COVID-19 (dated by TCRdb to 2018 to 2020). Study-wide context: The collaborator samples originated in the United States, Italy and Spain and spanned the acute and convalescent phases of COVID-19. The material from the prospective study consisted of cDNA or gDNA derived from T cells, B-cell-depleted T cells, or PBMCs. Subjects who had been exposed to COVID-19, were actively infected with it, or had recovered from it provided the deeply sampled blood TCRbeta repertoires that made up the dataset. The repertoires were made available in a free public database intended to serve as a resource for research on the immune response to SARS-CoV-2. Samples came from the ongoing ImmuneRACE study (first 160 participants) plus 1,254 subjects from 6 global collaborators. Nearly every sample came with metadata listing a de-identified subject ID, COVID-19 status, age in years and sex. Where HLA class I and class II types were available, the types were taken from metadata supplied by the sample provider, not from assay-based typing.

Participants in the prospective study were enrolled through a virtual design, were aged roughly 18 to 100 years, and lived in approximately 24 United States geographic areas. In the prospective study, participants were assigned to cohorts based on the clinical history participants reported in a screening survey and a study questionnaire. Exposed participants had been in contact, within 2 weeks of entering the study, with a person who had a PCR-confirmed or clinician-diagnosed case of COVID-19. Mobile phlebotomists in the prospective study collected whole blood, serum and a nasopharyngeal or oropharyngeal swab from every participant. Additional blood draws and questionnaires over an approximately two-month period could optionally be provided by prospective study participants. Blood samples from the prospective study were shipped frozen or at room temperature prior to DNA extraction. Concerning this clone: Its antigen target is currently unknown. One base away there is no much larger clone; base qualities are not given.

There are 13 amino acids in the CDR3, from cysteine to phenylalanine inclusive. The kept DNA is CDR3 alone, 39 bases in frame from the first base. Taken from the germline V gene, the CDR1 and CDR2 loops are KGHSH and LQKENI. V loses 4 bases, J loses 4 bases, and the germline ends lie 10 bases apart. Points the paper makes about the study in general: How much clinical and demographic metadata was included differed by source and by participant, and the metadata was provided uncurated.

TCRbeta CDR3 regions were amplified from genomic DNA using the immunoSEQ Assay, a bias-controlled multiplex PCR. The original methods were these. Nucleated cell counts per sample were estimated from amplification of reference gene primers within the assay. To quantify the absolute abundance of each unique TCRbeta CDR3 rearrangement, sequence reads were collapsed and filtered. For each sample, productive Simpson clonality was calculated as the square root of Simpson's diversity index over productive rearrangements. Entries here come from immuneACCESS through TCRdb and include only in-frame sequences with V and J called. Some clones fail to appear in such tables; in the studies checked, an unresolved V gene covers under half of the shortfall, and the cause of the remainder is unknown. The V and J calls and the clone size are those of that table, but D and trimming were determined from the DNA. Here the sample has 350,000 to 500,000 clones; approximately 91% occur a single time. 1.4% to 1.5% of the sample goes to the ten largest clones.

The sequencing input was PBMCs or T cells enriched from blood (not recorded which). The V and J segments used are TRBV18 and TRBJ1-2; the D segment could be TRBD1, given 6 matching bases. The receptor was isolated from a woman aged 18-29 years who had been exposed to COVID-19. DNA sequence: TGTGCCAGCTCACTGACAGGTTCCTATGGCTACACCTTC. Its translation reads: CASSLTGSYGYTF. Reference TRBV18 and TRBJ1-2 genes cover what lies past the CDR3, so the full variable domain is NAGVMQNPRHLVRRRGQEARLRCSPMKGHSHVYWYRQLPEEGLKFMVYLQKENIIDESGMPKERFSAEFPKEGPSILRIQQVVRGDSAAYFCASSLTGSYGYTFGSGTRLTVV.